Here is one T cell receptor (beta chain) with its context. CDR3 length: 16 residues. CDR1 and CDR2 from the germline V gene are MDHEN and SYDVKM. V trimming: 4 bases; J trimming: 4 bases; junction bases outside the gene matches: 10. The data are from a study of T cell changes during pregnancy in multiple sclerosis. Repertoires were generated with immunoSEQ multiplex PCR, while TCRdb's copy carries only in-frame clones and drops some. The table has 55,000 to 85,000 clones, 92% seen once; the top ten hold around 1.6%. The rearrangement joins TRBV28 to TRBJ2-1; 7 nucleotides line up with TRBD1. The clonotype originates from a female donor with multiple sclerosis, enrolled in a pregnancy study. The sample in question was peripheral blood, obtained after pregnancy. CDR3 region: CASSYPYGTAYNEQFF. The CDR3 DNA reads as TGTGCCAGCAGTTACCCATACGGGACAGCGTACAATGAGCAGTTCTTC.